These T cell receptor beta chains were read from a single sample in a study of T cell repertoires in cytomegalovirus infection. MiXCR, applied by TCRdb to the reads, yields one record per CDR3 protein. The table includes some 400,000 distinct CDR3 sequences, approximately 18% detected once. The sample was PBMCs. All receptors derive from a human donor in good health (CMV status not recorded). Some clones in this sample may be carry-over from other donors' samples. Each CDR3 is given with its conserved first and last residue. Each record gives: J gene, clone size, V gene, D gene, CDR3 DNA, CDR3 protein. A D gene is named only where the DNA matches it firmly. Size is stated for part of the rows, as once, few or many counts, or as a class when the clone is expanded.

j_call: TRBJ2-1; clone_size: many; v_call: TRBV12-3/TRBV12-4; d_call: NA; cdr3_nt: TGTGCCAGCAGCTTATCCTACAATGAGCAGTTCTTC; cdr3_aa: CASSLSYNEQFF
j_call: TRBJ2-7; clone_size: NA; v_call: TRBV7-9; d_call: TRBD2; cdr3_nt: TGTGCCAGCAGCTTATCTGTCCTTGGACTAGCGGGAACGGGGTACGAGCAGTACTTC; cdr3_aa: CASSLSVLGLAGTGYEQYF
j_call: TRBJ2-7; clone_size: many; v_call: TRBV7-9; d_call: NA; cdr3_nt: TGTGCCAGCAGCCCCTTCGACGCCGTCTACGAGCAGTACTTC; cdr3_aa: CASSPFDAVYEQYF
j_call: TRBJ1-1; clone_size: many; v_call: TRBV7-8; d_call: NA; cdr3_nt: TGTGCCAGCAGCTTAGCGCTGAGACCCAGGGCTGAAGCTTTCTTT; cdr3_aa: CASSLALRPRAEAFF
j_call: TRBJ2-7; clone_size: few; v_call: TRBV20-1; d_call: TRBD2; cdr3_nt: TGCAGTGCTAGTCGCTATAGCGGGGGGGCCTCCTACGAGCAGTACTTC; cdr3_aa: CSASRYSGGASYEQYF
j_call: TRBJ2-3; clone_size: few; v_call: TRBV5-5; d_call: TRBD2; cdr3_nt: TGTGCCAGCAGCGTACCTACTAGCGGGGACGACCCGCAGTATTTT; cdr3_aa: CASSVPTSGDDPQYF
j_call: TRBJ2-7; clone_size: few; v_call: TRBV7-9; d_call: TRBD1; cdr3_nt: TGTGCCAGCAGTTCCGGGACAGGGGGCGGATACGAGCAGTACTTC; cdr3_aa: CASSSGTGGGYEQYF
j_call: TRBJ2-3; clone_size: many; v_call: TRBV6-2/TRBV6-3; d_call: TRBD2; cdr3_nt: TGTGCCAGCACGACTAGCGGGAGGCGTCCCACAGATACGCAGTATTTT; cdr3_aa: CASTTSGRRPTDTQYF
j_call: TRBJ2-5; clone_size: NA; v_call: TRBV7-9; d_call: NA; cdr3_nt: TGTGCCACTTTTCTTCCCCTACAAGAGACCCAGTACTTC; cdr3_aa: CATFLPLQETQYF
j_call: TRBJ1-1; clone_size: NA; v_call: TRBV5-1; d_call: NA; cdr3_nt: TGCGCCGGTTTTGTTGAAGCTTTCTTT; cdr3_aa: CAGFVEAFF
j_call: TRBJ1-1; clone_size: NA; v_call: TRBV3-1; d_call: NA; cdr3_nt: TGTGCCAGCAGCCAAGCGGGGGCGACTGAAGCTTTCTTT; cdr3_aa: CASSQAGATEAFF
j_call: TRBJ1-2; clone_size: many; v_call: TRBV7-8; d_call: NA; cdr3_nt: TGTGCCAGCAGCTTAGTCGGCGGTCAAGGGGCTAGCTATGGCTACACCTTC; cdr3_aa: CASSLVGGQGASYGYTF
j_call: TRBJ1-5; clone_size: NA; v_call: TRBV19; d_call: NA; cdr3_nt: TGTGCCAGTAGTCGGCGGACGACGACCCTTCTTGGTAGCAATCAGCCCCAGCATTTT; cdr3_aa: CASSRRTTTLLGSNQPQHF
j_call: TRBJ2-2; clone_size: NA; v_call: TRBV6-5; d_call: TRBD2; cdr3_nt: TGTGCCACCCTAGCGGGGAACACCGGGGAGCTGTTTTTT; cdr3_aa: CATLAGNTGELFF
j_call: TRBJ2-7; clone_size: many; v_call: TRBV7-6; d_call: NA; cdr3_nt: TGTGCCAGCAGCTTAGGAGGATGGGGCAGGTCTTACGAGCAGTACTTC; cdr3_aa: CASSLGGWGRSYEQYF
j_call: TRBJ2-3; clone_size: NA; v_call: TRBV20-1; d_call: TRBD2; cdr3_nt: TGCAGTGCTAGTTCGAATAGCGGGAATACGCAGTATTTT; cdr3_aa: CSASSNSGNTQYF
j_call: TRBJ2-5; clone_size: NA; v_call: TRBV23-1; d_call: TRBD1; cdr3_nt: TGCGCCAGCACCCGTCGGGGACAGGGCCTACAAGAGACCCAGTACTTC; cdr3_aa: CASTRRGQGLQETQYF
j_call: TRBJ1-3; clone_size: many; v_call: TRBV7-2; d_call: NA; cdr3_nt: TGTGCCAGCAGCTTAGAGGTCGCAGCTGGGGACACCATATATTTT; cdr3_aa: CASSLEVAAGDTIYF
j_call: TRBJ1-5; clone_size: few; v_call: TRBV2; d_call: NA; cdr3_nt: TGTGCCAGCAGTGACAGGGCTGGCAATCAGCCCCAGCATTTT; cdr3_aa: CASSDRAGNQPQHF
j_call: TRBJ2-6; clone_size: NA; v_call: TRBV5-4; d_call: NA; cdr3_nt: TGTGCCAGCAGCTTGGCCTTAGTCTCTGGGGCCAACGTCCTGACTTTC; cdr3_aa: CASSLALVSGANVLTF
j_call: TRBJ1-5; clone_size: few; v_call: TRBV25-1; d_call: NA; cdr3_nt: TGTGCCAGCAGTGAGGGGGGTGTTTATAGCAATCAGCCCCAGCATTTT; cdr3_aa: CASSEGGVYSNQPQHF
j_call: TRBJ2-7; clone_size: few; v_call: TRBV4-1; d_call: TRBD2; cdr3_nt: TGCGCCAGCAGCCCAGGGACTAGCGGTGACTACGAGCAGTACTTC; cdr3_aa: CASSPGTSGDYEQYF
j_call: TRBJ2-1; clone_size: NA; v_call: TRBV12-3/TRBV12-4; d_call: TRBD2; cdr3_nt: TGTGCCAGCAGTCCAAGGGTTCTAGCGGGCCCGGATTTGTCCAATGAGCAGTTCTTC; cdr3_aa: CASSPRVLAGPDLSNEQFF
j_call: TRBJ2-4; clone_size: NA; v_call: TRBV2; d_call: NA; cdr3_nt: TGTGCCAGCAGTGAAAAAAGTGGTGGCTACAAAAACATTCAGTACTTC; cdr3_aa: CASSEKSGGYKNIQYF